This T cell receptor (beta chain) was documented in a study of T and B cells in COVID-19 patients. Overall study findings and caveats: No sequencing was yet done of CD4+, regulatory or CD8+ subsets, or of SARS-CoV-2-responsive or tetramer+ sorted cells.

As regards this clonotype: The antigen remains undetermined.

TRB rearrangements were amplified by multiplex PCR with BIOMED2 TRB-A/B primers. TCRdb passed the multiplex PCR reads through MiXCR, listing each CDR3 protein once. The sample lists tens of thousands of distinct CDR3 sequences, 30% to 35% occurring once. The CDR3 length is 17 residues. Germline V gene data show CDR1 as SEHNR and CDR2 as FQNEAQ (reference sequence). V lost 7 bases, J lost 2 bases, and 14 bases stayed unmatched. From blood, roughly 250-550 ng of genomic DNA served as TRB template. This chain uses TRBV7-9 with TRBJ2-5, with 9 bases that match TRBD2. Sequences were obtained from blood. This receptor was taken from a human donor who had recovered from COVID-19. The CDR3 bases are TGTGCCAGCACCACGGGACTAGCAATACTCCGGCAAGAGACCCAGTACTTC. Translated: CASTTGLAILRQETQYF.